The 2 T cell receptor beta chains below all came from one sample that was sequenced in a study of cytomegalovirus exposure and HLA in healthy donors. In the PCR, 60 Vbeta and 13 Jbeta primers were used. Clones were sequenced by immunoSEQ multiplex PCR, and TCRdb holds only the in-frame ones, with some missing. The repertoire holds about 180,000 clones, under 80% seen once, with 2% to 3% in the top ten. The specimen was PBMCs. The receptors here all came from a woman between 25 and 40 years old in good health and CMV-seropositive.

This chain joins TRBV30 and TRBJ2-7; D remains ambiguous. Trimming removed 2 bases at V and 3 bases at J, with 5 bases between. Germline CDR1 is GTSNPN and CDR2 is SVGIG (reference sequence). CDR3 length equals 11 residues. The CDR3, as DNA: TGTGCCTGGAGTCTTTACTACGAGCAGTACTTC. Protein product: CAWSLYYEQYF.

Details on this clone: One junction end disagrees with the germline gene, perhaps due to a read error. The chain uses TRBV10-1 and TRBJ2-5; D not certain. The J call is doubtful: the DNA matches TRBJ2-7 better. Germline CDR1 WNHNN, CDR2 SYGVQD (reference sequence). The CDR3 sequence is 16 residues long. CDR3 DNA: TGCGCCGGCAGTGAGGTTTGGGCAGCCCTCTGGGGCGAGCAGTACTTC. Its protein is CAGSEVWAALWGEQYF.